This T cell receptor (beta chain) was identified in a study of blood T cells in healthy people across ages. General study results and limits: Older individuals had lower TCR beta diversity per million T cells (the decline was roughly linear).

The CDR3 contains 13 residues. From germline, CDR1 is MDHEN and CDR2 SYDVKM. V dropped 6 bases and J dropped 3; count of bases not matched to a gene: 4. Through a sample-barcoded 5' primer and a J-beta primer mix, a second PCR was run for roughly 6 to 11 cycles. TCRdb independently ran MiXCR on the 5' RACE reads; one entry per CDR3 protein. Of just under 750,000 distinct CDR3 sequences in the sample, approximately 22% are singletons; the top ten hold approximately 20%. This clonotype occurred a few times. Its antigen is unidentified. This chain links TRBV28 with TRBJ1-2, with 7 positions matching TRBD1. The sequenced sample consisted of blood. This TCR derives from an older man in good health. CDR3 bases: TGTGCCAGCAGGACGACAGGGTACTATGGCTACACCTTC. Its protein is CASRTTGYYGYTF.